Shown below are 9 T cell receptor beta chains from a single sample sequenced in a study of cytomegalovirus exposure and HLA in healthy donors. PCR involved 60 Vbeta and 13 Jbeta primers. This table comes from immunoSEQ multiplex PCR, and its TCRdb copy is limited to in-frame clones, with some not included. The sample has about 110,000 clones, approximately 80% seen once. Sequenced input: PBMCs. All receptors derive from a young man in good health and CMV-seropositive.

J is TRBJ2-1 and V is TRBV4-2; D perhaps matches TRBD1 (5 bases). The ends were cut back, 0 bases at V and 6 bases at J, with 12 bases in the middle. The V gene's germline CDR1 is LGHNA and CDR2 YNFKEQ. The CDR3 is made up of 15 amino acids. CDR3 protein: CASSQDFARANEQFF. The DNA of the CDR3 is TGTGCCAGCAGCCAAGACTTCGCCAGGGCCAATGAGCAGTTCTTC.

The chain joins TRBV7-3 to TRBJ2-1; possible D gene TRBD2, 6 bases. V was pared by 0 bases and J by 0 bases, with 6 bases between. Germline assignment: CDR1 SGHTA and CDR2 FQGTGA. The CDR3 contains 15 residues. The CDR3 bases are TGTGCCAGCAGCTTAACGGGGGGCTCCTACAATGAGCAGTTCTTC. This translates into CASSLTGGSYNEQFF. Full variable domain (outside the CDR3, taken from reference TRBV7-3 and TRBJ2-1): GAGVSQTPSNKVTEKGKYVELRCDPISGHTALYWYRQSLGQGPEFLIYFQGTGAADDSGLPNDRFFAVRPEGSVSTLKIQRTERGDSAVYLCASSLTGGSYNEQFFGPGTRLTVL.

The V and J genes are TRBV27 and TRBJ2-7; the D gene is possibly TRBD2 (5 bases). V shed 8 bases and J shed 4 bases, with 12 bases lying between them. The CDR3 consists of 12 residues. Germline values: CDR1 MNHEY, CDR2 SMNVEV (reference sequence). CDR3 DNA sequence: TGTGCCAGCGACGGACTTCTGTACGAGCAGTACTTC. Its translation is CASDGLLYEQYF.

The gene calls are TRBV5-1 and TRBJ2-2; D ambiguous. CDR1 and CDR2 (germline): SGHRS, YFSETQ. This CDR3 is built from 15 residues. V was shortened by 4 bases and J by 4 bases, with 14 bases between the two germline ends. As DNA, the CDR3 is TGCGCCAGCAGCCCCGCGTTTAGTATCACCGGGGAGCTGTTTTTT. Protein product: CASSPAFSITGELFF.

The V call is TRBV30, the J call TRBJ1-4; the D gene is possibly TRBD1 (5 bases). Germline values: CDR1 GTSNPN, CDR2 SVGIG (reference sequence). Trimming took off 0 bases at V and 7 bases at J, with 12 bases between the two ends. The CDR3 has 14 amino acids. The DNA of the CDR3 is TGTGCCTGGAGTGTTGGGGCGCGAAGTGAAAAACTGTTTTTT. Its translation: CAWSVGARSEKLFF.

On this clone: A junction end diverges from the germline sequence, so it may reflect a read error. The chain carries TRBV7-9 and TRBJ1-4; a possible D gene is TRBD1 (5 bases). The CDR3 sequence is 15 residues long. Per the germline V gene, CDR1 is SEHNR and CDR2 is FQNEAQ (reference sequence). CDR3 bases: TGTTCCAGCAGCCCGGCGGAAGGGGTGGGGGAAAAACTGTTTTTT. It yields the protein CSSSPAEGVGEKLFF.

The rearrangement uses TRBV6-5 and TRBJ1-6; D may be TRBD1 (6 bases). V was trimmed by 2 bases and J by 9 bases, leaving 11 bases between them. This CDR3 comprises 14 residues. Germline CDR1 and CDR2: MNHEY and SVGAGI. The CDR3 DNA reads as TGTGCCAGCAGTTACGGCAGGGGTGGTTCACCCCTCCACTTT. Encoded protein: CASSYGRGGSPLHF.

The chain is built from TRBV7-9 and TRBJ1-2; 10 bases map to TRBD1. The CDR3 covers 15 residues. V lost 5 bases, J lost 4 bases, and 7 bases stayed unmatched. Germline V gives CDR1 SEHNR, CDR2 FQNEAQ (reference sequence). CDR3 loop: CASSRGQGPRYGYTF. The CDR3 DNA is TGTGCCAGCAGCCGGGGACAGGGGCCCCGCTATGGCTACACCTTC. Variable domain in full (rest from reference TRBV7-9 and TRBJ1-2): DTGVSQNPRHKITKRGQNVTFRCDPISEHNRLYWYRQTLGQGPEFLTYFQNEAQLEKSRLLSDRFSAERPKGSFSTLEIQRTEQGDSAMYLCASSRGQGPRYGYTFGSGTRLTVV.

This rearrangement joins TRBV6-5 to TRBJ2-7, with 7 bases identical to TRBD1. This CDR3 is built from 14 residues. Germline V gives CDR1 MNHEY, CDR2 SVGAGI. Trimming removed 8 bases from V and 0 bases from J; junction bases left unmatched: 7. The CDR3 protein is CASRRTGDSYEQYF. In DNA form, the CDR3 reads TGTGCCAGCCGCAGGACAGGCGACTCCTACGAGCAGTACTTC.